The source of this T cell receptor (beta chain) is a study of shared clonotypes between healthy human individuals. Study conclusions and caveats: The genetic and exposure-history diversity represented was limited by few donors.

Germline CDR1 reads KGHSH; CDR2 reads LQKENI. After removal of 1 base from V and 6 bases from J, the junction contained 3 bases not matched to a gene. The CDR3 has 14 amino acids. Terminally differentiated effector memory CD45RA+ cells were excluded by CCR7 positive selection of CD45RO-negative cells. Profiling relied on immunoSEQ multiplex PCR, and the TCRdb table lists in-frame clones only, not all of them. The table records 800,000 or so clones, about 96% of them present only once. In the case of this clone: Antigen specificity is unknown.

This TCR came from a man between 25 and 39 years old in good health. Sequencing was performed on naive CD8+ T cells sorted from blood. The chain joins TRBV18 to TRBJ2-1, with 7 positions matching TRBD2. CDR3 in DNA: TGTGCCAGCTCACCACAGCGGGACTCCAATGAGCAGTTCTTC. As protein: CASSPQRDSNEQFF.